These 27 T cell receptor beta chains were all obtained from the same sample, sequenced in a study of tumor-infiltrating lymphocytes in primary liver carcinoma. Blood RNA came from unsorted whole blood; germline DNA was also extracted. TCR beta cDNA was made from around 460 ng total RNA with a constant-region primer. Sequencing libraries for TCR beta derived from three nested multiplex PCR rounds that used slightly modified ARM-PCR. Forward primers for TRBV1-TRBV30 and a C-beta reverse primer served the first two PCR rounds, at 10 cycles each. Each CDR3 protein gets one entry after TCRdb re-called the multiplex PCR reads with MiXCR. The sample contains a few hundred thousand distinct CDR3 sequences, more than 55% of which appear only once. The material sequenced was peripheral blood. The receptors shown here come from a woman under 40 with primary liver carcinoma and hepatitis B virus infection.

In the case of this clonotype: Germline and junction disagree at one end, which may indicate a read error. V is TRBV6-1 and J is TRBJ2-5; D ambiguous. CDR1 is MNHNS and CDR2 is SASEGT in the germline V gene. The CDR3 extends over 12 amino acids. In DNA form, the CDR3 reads TGTGGCAGCAGTGAGTATGAAGAGACCCAGTACTTC. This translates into CGSSEYEETQYF.

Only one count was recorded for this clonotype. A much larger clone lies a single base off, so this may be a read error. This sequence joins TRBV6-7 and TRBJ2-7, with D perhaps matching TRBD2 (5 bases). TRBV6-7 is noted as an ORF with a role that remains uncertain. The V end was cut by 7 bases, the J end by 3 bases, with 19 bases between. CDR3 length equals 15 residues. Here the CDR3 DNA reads TGTGCCAGCAATGGAACCGGCACTAGAAGCTACGAGCAGTACTTC. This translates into CASNGTGTRSYEQYF.

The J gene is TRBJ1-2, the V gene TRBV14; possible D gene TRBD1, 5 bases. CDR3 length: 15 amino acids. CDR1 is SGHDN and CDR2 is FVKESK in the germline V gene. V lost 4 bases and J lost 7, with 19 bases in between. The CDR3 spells CASSPTGAPTFGYTF. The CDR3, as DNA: TGTGCCAGCAGCCCTACAGGAGCGCCAACCTTTGGCTACACCTTC.

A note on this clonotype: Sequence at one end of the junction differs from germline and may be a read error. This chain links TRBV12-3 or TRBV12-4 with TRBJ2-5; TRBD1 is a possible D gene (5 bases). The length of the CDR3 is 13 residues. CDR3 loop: CTRSPTGKETQYF. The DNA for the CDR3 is TGTACCAGGAGTCCTACAGGAAAAGAGACCCAGTACTTC.

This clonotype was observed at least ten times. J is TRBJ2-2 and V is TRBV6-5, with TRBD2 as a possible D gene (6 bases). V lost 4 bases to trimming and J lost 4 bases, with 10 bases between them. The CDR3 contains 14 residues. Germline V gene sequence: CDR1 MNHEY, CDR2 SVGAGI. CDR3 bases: TGTGCCAGCAGTTCCCGCGGGATCACCGGGGAGCTGTTTTTT. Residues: CASSSRGITGELFF.

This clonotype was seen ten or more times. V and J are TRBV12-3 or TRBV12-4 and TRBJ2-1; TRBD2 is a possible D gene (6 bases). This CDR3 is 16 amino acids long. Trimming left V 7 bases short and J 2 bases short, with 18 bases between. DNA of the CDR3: TGTGCCAGCATCTCGTCCGGGAGATGGCCCTACAATGAGCAGTTCTTC. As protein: CASISSGRWPYNEQFF.

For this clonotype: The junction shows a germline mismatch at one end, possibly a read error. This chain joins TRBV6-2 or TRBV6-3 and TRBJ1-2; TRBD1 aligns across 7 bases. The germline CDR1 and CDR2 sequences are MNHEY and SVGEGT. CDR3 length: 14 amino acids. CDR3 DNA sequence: TGTGCCAGCAGTTTACAGGGGACAAACTATGACTACACCTTC. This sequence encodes CASSLQGTNYDYTF.

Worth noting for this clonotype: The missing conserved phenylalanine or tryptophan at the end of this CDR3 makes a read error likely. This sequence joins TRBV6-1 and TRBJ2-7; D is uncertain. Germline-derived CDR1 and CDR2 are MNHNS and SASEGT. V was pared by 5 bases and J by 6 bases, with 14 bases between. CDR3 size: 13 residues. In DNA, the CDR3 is TGTGCCAGCAGTCAACACTTGAGGCCCGAGCAGTACATC. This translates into CASSQHLRPEQYI.

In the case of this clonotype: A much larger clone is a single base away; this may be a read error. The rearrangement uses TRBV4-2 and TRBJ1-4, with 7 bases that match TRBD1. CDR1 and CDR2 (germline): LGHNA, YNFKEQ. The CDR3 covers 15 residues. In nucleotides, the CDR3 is TGTGCCATCAGCCATTTCCCGCACAGGGGTGAAAAACTGTTTTTT. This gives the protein CAISHFPHRGEKLFF.

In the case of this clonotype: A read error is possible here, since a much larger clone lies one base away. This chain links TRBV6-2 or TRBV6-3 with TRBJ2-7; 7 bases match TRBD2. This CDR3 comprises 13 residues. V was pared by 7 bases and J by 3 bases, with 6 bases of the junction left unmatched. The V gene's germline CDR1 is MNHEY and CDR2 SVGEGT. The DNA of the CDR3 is TGTGCCAGCACCCGGGAGGCGTACTACGAGCAGTACTTC. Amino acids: CASTREAYYEQYF.

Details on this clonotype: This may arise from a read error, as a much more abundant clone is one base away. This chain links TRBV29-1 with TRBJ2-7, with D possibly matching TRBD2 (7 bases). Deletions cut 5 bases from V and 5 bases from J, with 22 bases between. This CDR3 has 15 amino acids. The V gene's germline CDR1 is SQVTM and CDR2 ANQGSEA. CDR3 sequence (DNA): TGCAGCGTTCGGCTGGGGAGGGGGTCAAGCGACGAGCAGTACTTC. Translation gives CSVRLGRGSSDEQYF.

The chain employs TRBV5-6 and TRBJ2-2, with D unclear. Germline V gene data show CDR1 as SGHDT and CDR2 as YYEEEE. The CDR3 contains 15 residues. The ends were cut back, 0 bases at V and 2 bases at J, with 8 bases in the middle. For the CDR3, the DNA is TGTGCCAGCAGCTTGGTCATAGTAAACACCGGGGAGCTGTTTTTT. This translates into CASSLVIVNTGELFF.

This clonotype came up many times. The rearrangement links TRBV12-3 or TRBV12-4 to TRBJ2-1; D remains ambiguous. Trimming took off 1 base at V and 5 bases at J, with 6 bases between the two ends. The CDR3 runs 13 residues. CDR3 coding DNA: TGTGCCAGCAGTTTAGGGCAGCACAATGAGCAGTTCTTC. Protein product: CASSLGQHNEQFF.

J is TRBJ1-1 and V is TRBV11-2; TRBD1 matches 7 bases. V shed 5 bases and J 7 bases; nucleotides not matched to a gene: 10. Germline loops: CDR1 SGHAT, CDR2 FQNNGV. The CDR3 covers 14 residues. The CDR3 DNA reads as TGTGCCAGCAGCATTCGACAGGGCGCAAATGAAGCTTTCTTT. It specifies CASSIRQGANEAFF.

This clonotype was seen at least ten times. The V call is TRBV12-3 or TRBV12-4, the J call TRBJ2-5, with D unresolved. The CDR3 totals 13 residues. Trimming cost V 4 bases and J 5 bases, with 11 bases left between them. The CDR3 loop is CASSSDWTETQYF. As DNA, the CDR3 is TGTGCCAGCAGTTCCGACTGGACGGAGACCCAGTACTTC.

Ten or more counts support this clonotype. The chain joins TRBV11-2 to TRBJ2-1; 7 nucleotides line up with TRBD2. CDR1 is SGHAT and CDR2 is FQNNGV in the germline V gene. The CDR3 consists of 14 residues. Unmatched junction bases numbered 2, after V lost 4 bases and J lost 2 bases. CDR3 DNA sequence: TGTGCCAGCAGCTCGGGAGGTCCCTACAATGAGCAGTTCTTC. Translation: CASSSGGPYNEQFF. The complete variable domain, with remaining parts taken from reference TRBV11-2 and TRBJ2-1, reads EAGVAQSPRYKIIEKRQSVAFWCNPISGHATLYWYQQILGQGPKLLIQFQNNGVVDDSQLPKDRFSAERLKGVDSTLKIQPAKLEDSAVYLCASSSGGPYNEQFFGPGTRLTVL.

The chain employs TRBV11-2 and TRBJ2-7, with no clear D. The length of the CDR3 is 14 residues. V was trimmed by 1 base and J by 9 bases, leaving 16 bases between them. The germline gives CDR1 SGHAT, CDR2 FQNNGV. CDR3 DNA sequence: TGTGCCAGCAGCTTAGTGGGGTTCTCCTACATGCAGTACTTC. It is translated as CASSLVGFSYMQYF.

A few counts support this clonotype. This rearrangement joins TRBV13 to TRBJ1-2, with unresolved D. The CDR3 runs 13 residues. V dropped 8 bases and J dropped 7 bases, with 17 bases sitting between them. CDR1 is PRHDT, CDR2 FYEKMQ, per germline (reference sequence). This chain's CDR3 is CASGRRARSGYTF. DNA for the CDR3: TGTGCCAGCGGCCGAAGGGCGAGGAGTGGCTACACCTTC.

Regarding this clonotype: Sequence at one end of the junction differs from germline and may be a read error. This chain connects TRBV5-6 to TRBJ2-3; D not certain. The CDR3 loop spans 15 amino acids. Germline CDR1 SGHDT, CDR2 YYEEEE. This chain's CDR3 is CASNLQTWATDTQYF. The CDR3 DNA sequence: TGTGCCAGCAACTTGCAAACTTGGGCTACAGATACCCAGTATTTT.

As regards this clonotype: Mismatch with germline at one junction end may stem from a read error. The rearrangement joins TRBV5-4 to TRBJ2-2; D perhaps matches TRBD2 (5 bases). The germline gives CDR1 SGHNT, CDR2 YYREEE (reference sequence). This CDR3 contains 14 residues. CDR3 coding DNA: TGTGCCGGCAGCTTGGAGGTTGGGGCCGGGGAGCTGTTTTTT. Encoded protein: CAGSLEVGAGELFF. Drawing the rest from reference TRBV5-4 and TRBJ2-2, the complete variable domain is ETGVTQSPTHLIKTRGQQVTLRCSSQSGHNTVSWYQQALGQGPQFIFQYYREEENGRGNFPPRFSGLQFPNYSSELNVNALELDDSALYLCAGSLEVGAGELFFGEGSRLTVL.

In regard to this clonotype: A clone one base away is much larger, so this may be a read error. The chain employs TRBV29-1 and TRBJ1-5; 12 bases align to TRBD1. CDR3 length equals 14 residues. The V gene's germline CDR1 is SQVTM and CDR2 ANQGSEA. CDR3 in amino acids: CGPEGTGGGQPQHF. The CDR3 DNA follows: TGCGGCCCAGAGGGGACAGGGGGCGGTCAGCCCCAGCATTTT.

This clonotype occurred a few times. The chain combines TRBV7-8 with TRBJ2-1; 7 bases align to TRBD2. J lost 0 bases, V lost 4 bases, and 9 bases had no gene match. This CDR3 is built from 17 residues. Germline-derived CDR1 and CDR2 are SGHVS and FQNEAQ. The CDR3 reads CASSSSKTSSSYNEQFF. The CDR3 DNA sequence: TGTGCCAGCAGCTCATCGAAGACTAGCAGCTCCTACAATGAGCAGTTCTTC.

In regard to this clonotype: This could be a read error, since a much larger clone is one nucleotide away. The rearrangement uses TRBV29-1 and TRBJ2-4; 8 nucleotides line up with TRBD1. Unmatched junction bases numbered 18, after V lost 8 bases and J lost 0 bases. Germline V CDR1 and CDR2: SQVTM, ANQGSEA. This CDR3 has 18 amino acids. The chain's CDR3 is CSIVGDLDRDLAKNIQYF. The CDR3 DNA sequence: TGCAGCATTGTGGGGGATCTGGACAGGGACCTAGCCAAAAACATTCAGTACTTC. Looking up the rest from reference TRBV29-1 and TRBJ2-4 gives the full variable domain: SAVISQKPSRDICQRGTSLTIQCQVDSQVTMMFWYRQQPGQSLTLIATANQGSEATYESGFVIDKFPISRPNLTFSTLTVSNMSPEDSSIYLCSIVGDLDRDLAKNIQYFGAGTRLSVL.

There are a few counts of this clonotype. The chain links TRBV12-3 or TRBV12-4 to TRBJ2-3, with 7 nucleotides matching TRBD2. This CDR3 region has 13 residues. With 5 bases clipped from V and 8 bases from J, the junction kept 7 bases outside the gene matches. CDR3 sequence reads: CASSLREYGTQYF. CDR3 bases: TGTGCCAGCAGTCTGCGGGAGTATGGTACGCAGTATTTT.

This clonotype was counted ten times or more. The CDR3 here is CASSYRTSGWRDTGELFF. CDR3 DNA: TGTGCCAGCAGTTACCGGACTAGCGGGTGGAGGGACACCGGGGAGCTGTTTTTT. V and J are TRBV6-2 or TRBV6-3 and TRBJ2-2; 11 bases line up with TRBD2. The germline V gene encodes CDR1 MNHEY and CDR2 SVGEGT. The CDR3 loop spans 18 amino acids. Germline trimming cut 2 bases from V and 3 bases from J; bases unmatched to any gene: 8.

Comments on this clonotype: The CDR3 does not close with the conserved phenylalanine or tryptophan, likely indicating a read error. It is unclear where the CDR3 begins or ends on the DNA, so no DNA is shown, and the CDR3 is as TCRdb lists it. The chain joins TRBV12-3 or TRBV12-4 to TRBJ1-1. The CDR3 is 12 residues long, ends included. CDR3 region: CASSLADTEASL.

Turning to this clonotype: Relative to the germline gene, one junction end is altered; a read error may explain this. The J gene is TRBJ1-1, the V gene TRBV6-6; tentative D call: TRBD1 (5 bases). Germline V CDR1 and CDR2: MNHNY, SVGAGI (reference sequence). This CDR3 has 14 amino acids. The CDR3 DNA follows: TGTGCCAGCACCAGAGTGGGGACGAACACTGAAACTTTCTTT. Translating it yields CASTRVGTNTETFF.